One sample yielded the 30 T cell receptor beta chains listed below, sequenced in a study of T cells in Graves' hyperthyroidism and ophthalmopathy. RNA transcripts gave rise to amplified TCR beta CDR3 regions. An initial round of RT-PCR targeting the TCR CDR3 relied on the HTBI primer set. TCRdb independently ran MiXCR on the multiplex PCR reads; one entry per CDR3 protein. Among 280,000 or so distinct CDR3 sequences listed, 20% to 30% were seen once. The sequenced sample was blood. These receptors came from a man between 40 and 49 years old with Graves' hyperthyroidism that later progressed to Graves' ophthalmopathy.

This clonotype was seen ten or more times. Germline is not matched at one junction end, which may reflect a read error. J is TRBJ2-2 and V is TRBV7-9, with D perhaps TRBD2 (6 bases). The CDR3 length is 15 residues. Germline V lookup: CDR1 SEHNR, CDR2 FQNEAQ (reference sequence). CDR3 in DNA: TGTGCCAGCAGCCAGGGACTTGGTAACACCGGGGAGCTGTTGTTT. Translating it yields CASSQGLGNTGELLF.

CDR3 sequence reads: CASSQGGFQPQHF. The CDR3 DNA is TGTGCCAGCAGCCAAGGGGGGTTTCAGCCCCAGCATTTT. The chain links TRBV3-1 to TRBJ1-5, with D possibly TRBD1 on 5 matching bases. Germline V gene data show CDR1 as LGHDT and CDR2 as YNNKEL (reference sequence). V lost 1 base and J 6 bases, leaving 7 bases between the germline ends. The CDR3 loop spans 13 amino acids.

A word on this clonotype: A read error may explain this, as a much larger clone is one base away. The V gene is TRBV28, the J gene TRBJ2-7, with D possibly TRBD1 on 6 matching bases. The V gene's germline CDR1 is MDHEN and CDR2 SYDVKM. The CDR3 runs 15 residues. The CDR3 reads CTSSSSGTLGYEQYF. The CDR3 region has the DNA TGTACCAGCAGTTCCTCCGGGACATTAGGGTACGAGCAGTACTTC.

As concerns this clonotype: This clone may be a read error of a much larger clone one base away. The V call is TRBV6-4, the J call TRBJ2-2; 12 bases match TRBD1. CDR3 length: 17 amino acids. CDR1 MRHNA and CDR2 SNTAGT come from the germline V gene. CDR3 sequence reads: CASSAHRDRGLTGELSF. CDR3 bases: TGTGCCAGCAGTGCTCACCGGGACAGGGGGCTCACCGGGGAGCTGTCTTTT.

In its sample, this clonotype was seen a few times. The V call is TRBV4-1, the J call TRBJ1-2; D gene uncertain. Trimming took 1 base from V and 4 from J, leaving 13 bases between them. Per the germline V gene, CDR1 is MGHRA and CDR2 is YSYEKL. This CDR3 comprises 15 residues. The CDR3 nucleotides read TGCGCCAGCAGCCAAGTCGTCCGGGCCGCCTATGGCTACACCTTC. This encodes CASSQVVRAAYGYTF.

This clonotype was observed at least ten times. The genes are TRBV12-3 or TRBV12-4 and TRBJ1-5; perhaps TRBD1 as D (6 bases). Trimming took off 3 bases at V and 3 bases at J, with 9 bases between the two ends. The CDR3 length is 14 residues. CDR3 region: CASSFRQVNQPQHF. The CDR3 nucleotides read TGTGCCAGCAGTTTTAGACAGGTCAATCAGCCCCAGCATTTT.

The sample holds many counts of this clonotype. The chain is built from TRBV12-3 or TRBV12-4 and TRBJ1-1, with 7 bases lining up with TRBD1. This CDR3 contains 16 residues. V gave up 5 bases and J gave up 3 bases; unmatched junction bases: 12. The CDR3 protein is CASSPMTDRVYTEAFF. CDR3 nucleotides: TGTGCCAGCAGTCCTATGACCGACAGGGTCTACACTGAAGCTTTCTTT.

This clonotype was picked up many times. V and J are TRBV20-1 and TRBJ2-4, with TRBD2 identical over 11 bases. J was trimmed by 0 bases and V by 3 bases; bases with no gene match: 4. The V gene's germline CDR1 is DFQATT and CDR2 SNEGSKA (reference sequence). The CDR3 consists of 16 residues. CDR3 residues: CSASLAGGLAKNIQYF. The CDR3 bases are TGCAGTGCTAGCCTAGCGGGAGGACTAGCCAAAAACATTCAGTACTTC.

This clonotype was seen ten or more times. J is TRBJ2-7 and V is TRBV11-2; 7 nucleotides align to TRBD2. The CDR3 contains 15 residues. Per germline, CDR1 SGHAT and CDR2 FQNNGV. With V trimmed by 5 bases and J by 2 bases, 9 bases remained unmatched. This CDR3 is CASSTPLADPYEQYF. The CDR3 nucleotides are TGTGCCAGCAGCACGCCCCTAGCGGACCCCTACGAGCAGTACTTC.

V usage is TRBV3-1 and J usage is TRBJ2-7; D gene ambiguous. V lost 4 bases and J lost 0, with 10 bases in between. The germline V gene encodes CDR1 LGHDT and CDR2 YNNKEL (reference sequence). This CDR3 comprises 14 residues. The CDR3 nucleotides are TGTGCCAGCAGCCCTGCCAGGAGCTCCTACGAGCAGTACTTC. Residues: CASSPARSSYEQYF.

This clonotype was picked up many times. CDR3 bases: TGTGCCTGGACAGGGGCACTTCTTGTTGAGGGCTACACCTTC. Amino acids: CAWTGALLVEGYTF. The chain employs TRBV30 and TRBJ1-2; weak D call: TRBD1 (6 bases). CDR3 length: 14 amino acids. Germline loops: CDR1 GTSNPN, CDR2 SVGIG (reference sequence). V dropped 4 bases and J dropped 8 bases, with 20 bases sitting between them.

This clonotype was recorded at least ten times. V is TRBV12-5 and J is TRBJ2-5; D is possibly TRBD1 (5 bases). In germline, CDR1 is LGHNT, CDR2 FRNRAP. Trimming stripped 5 bases from V and 3 bases from J, with 10 bases between. The CDR3 consists of 13 residues. CDR3 sequence: CASGHGHEETQYF. The CDR3 DNA is TGTGCTAGTGGTCATGGACACGAAGAGACCCAGTACTTC.

This clonotype was observed a few times. This chain connects TRBV12-3 or TRBV12-4 to TRBJ2-7; D assignment may be TRBD1 or TRBD2 (5 bases each). This CDR3 comprises 15 residues. Trimming pared 4 bases from V and 0 bases from J, leaving 13 bases between. The CDR3 DNA reads TGTGCCAGCAGTTGGGGACCTCAGAGCTCCTACGAGCAGTACTTC. Translated: CASSWGPQSSYEQYF.

This clonotype was observed many times. The chain couples TRBV5-1 to TRBJ2-7; TRBD2 might be the D (6 bases). V dropped 4 bases and J dropped 2 bases, with 13 bases sitting between them. Germline values: CDR1 SGHRS, CDR2 YFSETQ. The CDR3 spans 14 residues. The CDR3 sequence is CASSGGDGTYEQYF. CDR3 nucleotides: TGCGCCAGCAGCGGAGGGGACGGAACCTACGAGCAGTACTTC.

The rearrangement links TRBV10-3 to TRBJ2-7; perhaps TRBD1 as D (6 bases). The CDR3 is made up of 14 amino acids. The V gene lost 4 bases and the J gene lost 2 bases, with 12 bases spanning the gap. Looked up from germline, CDR1 is ENHRY and CDR2 is SYGVKD. The CDR3, as DNA: TGTGCCATCAGTGCGGGGACACTTGCCTACGAGCAGTACTTC. Translating it yields CAISAGTLAYEQYF.

This clonotype was seen at least ten times. The rearrangement joins TRBV6-5 to TRBJ2-7; 9 positions match TRBD2. Germline assignment: CDR1 MNHEY and CDR2 SVGAGI. The CDR3 has 15 residues. V was clipped by 6 bases and J by 4 bases; unmatched bases: 10. CDR3 coding DNA: TGTGCCAGCAGATACCCAGGAGCGGGGGGTTACGAGCAGTACTTC. Protein sequence: CASRYPGAGGYEQYF.

This clonotype was picked up many times. V is TRBV7-8 and J is TRBJ2-5; D is possibly TRBD2 (5 bases). The CDR3 consists of 14 residues. Germline CDR1 SGHVS, CDR2 FQNEAQ. V lost 1 base to trimming and J lost 5 bases, with 11 bases between them. Here the CDR3 DNA reads TGTGCCAGCAGCTTAGGGAAACTAGTTGAGACCCAGTACTTC. Its translation: CASSLGKLVETQYF.

This clonotype was detected a few times. V is TRBV18 and J is TRBJ1-1; 7 bases match TRBD1. Germline V gene data show CDR1 as KGHSH and CDR2 as LQKENI. The CDR3 is made up of 14 amino acids. V dropped 3 bases and J dropped 4; count of bases not matched to a gene: 5. This chain's CDR3 is CASSPGQVPTEAFF. CDR3 sequence (DNA): TGTGCCAGCTCACCCGGACAGGTGCCCACTGAAGCTTTCTTT.

J is TRBJ2-7 and V is TRBV12-3 or TRBV12-4; the D gene is possibly TRBD1 (6 bases). The germline V and J ends were trimmed by 6 bases and 1 base, with 13 bases remaining between them. The CDR3 is made up of 14 amino acids. The chain's CDR3 is CASSLLQGSYEQYF. The CDR3 bases are TGTGCCAGCAGCCTACTCCAGGGGTCCTACGAGCAGTACTTC.

In its sample, this clonotype was seen many times. The rearrangement links TRBV19 to TRBJ2-5; D uncertain. V lost 5 bases, J lost 3 bases, and 19 bases lay in between. The germline CDR1 and CDR2 sequences are LNHDA and SQIVND (reference sequence). CDR3 length equals 16 residues. The chain's CDR3 is CASSRLFVGNKETQYF. CDR3 coding DNA: TGTGCCAGTAGTCGGCTATTTGTGGGCAACAAAGAGACCCAGTACTTC. Looking up the rest from reference TRBV19 and TRBJ2-5 gives the full variable domain: DGGITQSPKYLFRKEGQNVTLSCEQNLNHDAMYWYRQDPGQGLRLIYYSQIVNDFQKGDIAEGYSVSREKKESFPLTVTSAQKNPTAFYLCASSRLFVGNKETQYFGPGTRLLVL.

This clonotype was observed many times. The chain combines TRBV9 with TRBJ2-2; D perhaps matches TRBD1 (5 bases). The CDR3 extends over 14 amino acids. Trimming stripped 3 bases from V and 6 bases from J, with 12 bases between. Germline-derived CDR1 and CDR2 are SGDLS and YYNGEE. The CDR3 loop is CASSADSSAGELFF. The CDR3 DNA sequence: TGTGCCAGCAGCGCCGACAGTTCAGCCGGGGAGCTGTTTTTT. Variable domain in full (rest from reference TRBV9 and TRBJ2-2): DSGVTQTPKHLITATGQRVTLRCSPRSGDLSVYWYQQSLDQGLQFLIQYYNGEERAKGNILERFSAQQFPDLHSELNLSSLELGDSALYFCASSADSSAGELFFGEGSRLTVL.

This clonotype was detected many times. V is TRBV29-1 and J is TRBJ2-7, with D possibly being TRBD1 (6 bases). V dropped 1 base and J dropped 2 bases, with 15 bases sitting between them. Germline assignment: CDR1 SQVTM and CDR2 ANQGSEA. The CDR3 has 15 residues. The CDR3 here is CSVEGSGTSAYEQYF. The CDR3, as DNA: TGCAGCGTTGAAGGTTCCGGGACATCCGCCTACGAGCAGTACTTC.

There are many counts of this clonotype. This sequence joins TRBV20-1 and TRBJ2-7, with a tentative D call TRBD2 (6 bases). V was pared by 6 bases and J by 0 bases, with 9 bases between. Germline values: CDR1 DFQATT, CDR2 SNEGSKA (reference sequence). The CDR3 has 12 residues. In nucleotides, the CDR3 is TGCAGTGCCCTGCGGGGCTCCTACGAGCAGTACTTC. This codes for CSALRGSYEQYF.

This chain uses TRBV12-3 or TRBV12-4 with TRBJ2-6; 10 bases are shared with TRBD1. V was clipped by 8 bases and J by 0 bases; unmatched bases: 10. This CDR3 comprises 18 residues. The CDR3 here is CASFPFGTGVSGANVLTF. Here the CDR3 DNA reads TGTGCCAGCTTTCCTTTCGGGACAGGGGTCTCTGGGGCCAACGTCCTGACTTTC.

This clonotype was recorded at least ten times. A much larger clone differs by one base, so this may be a read error. This chain joins TRBV5-1 and TRBJ2-7; weak D call: TRBD2 (5 bases). CDR1 SGHRS and CDR2 YFSETQ come from the germline V gene. The CDR3 length is 16 residues. The CDR3 here is CANSHTAGLESVEQYF. The CDR3, as DNA: TGCGCCAACAGCCATACGGCCGGACTCGAGTCGGTCGAGCAGTACTTC.

The gene calls are TRBV28 and TRBJ2-7, with TRBD1 as a possible D gene (6 bases). CDR3 length: 14 residues. CDR1 is MDHEN and CDR2 is SYDVKM in the germline V gene. V shed 3 bases and J shed 2 bases, with 11 bases lying between them. This CDR3 is CASSFRTDAYEQYF. The CDR3 coding sequence is TGTGCCAGCAGTTTCCGGACAGATGCCTACGAGCAGTACTTC.

V and J are TRBV7-9 and TRBJ2-7; D not resolved. The V end was cut by 5 bases, the J end by 2 bases, with 13 bases between. Germline V gene lookup returns CDR1 SEHNR and CDR2 FQNEAQ (reference sequence). CDR3 size: 14 residues. CDR3 nucleotides: TGTGCCAGCAGCCCTCGACTGGAGACCTACGAGCAGTACTTC. Encoded protein: CASSPRLETYEQYF.

This clonotype was detected ten times or more. The gene calls are TRBV10-2 and TRBJ2-7; D could derive from TRBD1 or TRBD2 (8 bases each). CDR1 is WSHSY, CDR2 SAAADI, per germline. The CDR3 spans 16 residues. V was shortened by 5 bases and J by 7 bases, with 24 bases between the two germline ends. CDR3 protein: CASSRTGTHRGGEQYF. CDR3 DNA: TGCGCCAGCAGTAGGACAGGGACCCACCGGGGGGGTGAGCAGTACTTC.

This chain uses TRBV29-1 with TRBJ1-1; D uncertain. V lost 3 bases to trimming and J lost 1 base, with 6 bases between them. The germline CDR1 and CDR2 sequences are SQVTM and ANQGSEA. The CDR3 is 12 amino acids. Written as DNA, the CDR3 is TGCAGCGTTGAGGAGGAGAACACTGAAGCTTTCTTT. The encoded protein is CSVEEENTEAFF. The variable domain in full, completed from reference TRBV29-1 and TRBJ1-1, reads SAVISQKPSRDICQRGTSLTIQCQVDSQVTMMFWYRQQPGQSLTLIATANQGSEATYESGFVIDKFPISRPNLTFSTLTVSNMSPEDSSIYLCSVEEENTEAFFGQGTRLTVV.

This chain links TRBV28 with TRBJ2-4; 7 bases are a match to TRBD1. The CDR3 is 18 amino acids. V shed 4 bases, J shed 0 bases, and the junction held 12 bases outside the gene matches. CDR1 is MDHEN and CDR2 is SYDVKM in the germline V gene. The CDR3 spells CASSSLHRGRVAKNIQYF. As DNA, the CDR3 is TGTGCCAGCAGTTCCCTTCACAGGGGCCGCGTAGCCAAAAACATTCAGTACTTC.